These T cell receptor beta chains were read from a single sample in a study of OX40 agonist ivuxolimab in advanced cancers. The protocol was immunoSEQ multiplex PCR, while the TCRdb copy is restricted to in-frame clones and leaves out a portion. Of tens of thousands of clones detected, roughly 90% appear once; the ten largest clones hold roughly 0.5%. The sample in question was CD4+ or CD8+ T cells sorted from blood, obtained in a trial of the OX40 agonist ivuxolimab. These receptors were taken from an adult with an advanced solid tumor such as melanoma, head and neck, liver or kidney cancer. The CDR3 runs from the conserved cysteine through the conserved F or W. Fields, in order: clone size, D gene, V gene, J gene, CDR3 DNA, CDR3 protein. A D gene is named only where the DNA matches it firmly. Expanded clones are given a class, and other clones once, few, many or no size at all.

.	.	TRBV19	TRBJ2-6	TGTGCCAGTAGTATAGGAGGAGGCTCTGGGGCCAACGTCCTGACTTTC	CASSIGGGSGANVLTF
.	.	TRBV5-1	TRBJ2-7	TGCGCCAGCAGCTTGGCTGGTGGACGGACCCTTACCTACGAGCAGTACTTC	CASSLAGGRTLTYEQYF
.	.	TRBV7-9	TRBJ1-2	TGTGCCAGCAGCTTAGTGGGAACGGATAACTATGGCTACACCTTC	CASSLVGTDNYGYTF
once	.	TRBV19	TRBJ2-5	TGTGCCAGTAGTCCCCGGGCCCAGTACCAAGAGACCCAGTACTTC	CASSPRAQYQETQYF
.	TRBD1	TRBV27	TRBJ1-6	TGTGCCAGCAACCCGGGACAGGGCACTTTTTCACCCCTCCACTTT	CASNPGQGTFSPLHF
.	.	TRBV18	TRBJ1-2	TGTGCCAGCTCACCACCGGGCGGGTATGGCTACACCTTC	CASSPPGGYGYTF
.	TRBD2	TRBV5-1	TRBJ2-6	TGCGCCAGCAGCTTGGTACTAGCGGGAGCTGGGGCCAACGTCCTGACTTTC	CASSLVLAGAGANVLTF
.	TRBD2	TRBV6-1	TRBJ2-1	TGTGCCAGCAGTGACCAGCTAGCGGGAGGCGGCAATGAGCAGTTCTTC	CASSDQLAGGGNEQFF
.	TRBD1	TRBV28	TRBJ1-2	TGTGCCAGCAGGCTGCCAGGGGGGGATGGCTACACCTTC	CASRLPGGDGYTF
once	.	TRBV28	TRBJ1-1	TGTGCCATCACTAGTAAGGACACTGAAGCTTTCTTT	CAITSKDTEAFF
.	TRBD2	TRBV7-3	TRBJ2-2	TGTGCCAGCAGCCGCGGGGCTAGCGGGAGTGTAACCGGGGAGCTGTTTTTT	CASSRGASGSVTGELFF
.	TRBD1	TRBV16	TRBJ1-2	TGTGCCAGCAGCCAATCAAGGACAGGTGGATTAACCTATGGCTACACCTTC	CASSQSRTGGLTYGYTF
.	TRBD2	TRBV11-2	TRBJ2-3	TGTGCCAGCAGCTTAGATAGCGGGGAAGGCACAGATACGCAGTATTTT	CASSLDSGEGTDTQYF
.	.	TRBV14	TRBJ2-1	TGTGCCAGCAGCCAAGATTGGGACAATGAGCAGTTCTTC	CASSQDWDNEQFF
.	.	TRBV7-3	TRBJ1-1	TGTGCCAGCAGCCCCCACCGGCAGACGAACACTGAAGCTTTCTTT	CASSPHRQTNTEAFF
.	TRBD2	TRBV28	TRBJ2-7	TGTGCCAGCAGTATTCAGGTGCCCGGACTAGCGGGAGTGGTAGACTACGAGCAGTACTTC	CASSIQVPGLAGVVDYEQYF
.	.	TRBV7-2	TRBJ2-3	TGTGCCAGCAGCCCTCACAGCGCATTAGTCACAGATACGCAGTATTTT	CASSPHSALVTDTQYF
.	TRBD1	TRBV7-9	TRBJ2-3	TGTGCCAGCAGCCTCGGACAGGGGACCGGCACAGATACGCAGTATTTT	CASSLGQGTGTDTQYF
.	.	TRBV6-6	TRBJ1-4	TGTGCCAGCACCCCGGGGACCGGAGATGAAAAACTGTTTTTT	CASTPGTGDEKLFF
.	.	TRBV5-5	TRBJ1-2	TGTGCCAGCAGCCTATGGGACGGCGGGGAAGGCTACACCTTC	CASSLWDGGEGYTF
.	.	TRBV6-5	TRBJ1-2	TGTGCCAGCAGTGCGACCGCTAACTATGGCTACACCTTC	CASSATANYGYTF
.	.	TRBV7-2	TRBJ2-7	TGTGCCAGCAGCTCTAGCTTCGGCTACGAGCAGTACTTC	CASSSSFGYEQYF
.	.	TRBV28	TRBJ2-5	TGTGCCAGCAGTTCCTTGGGGTCGCTCAGGGAGACCCAGTACTTC	CASSSLGSLRETQYF
.	.	TRBV6-5	TRBJ1-1	TGTGCCAGCAGTCCGACGGAGAACACTGAAGCTTTCTTT	CASSPTENTEAFF
.	.	TRBV5-5	TRBJ2-2	TGTGCCAGCAGCTATCCAGGGGGGAGCACCGGGGAGCTGTTTTTT	CASSYPGGSTGELFF
.	.	TRBV29-1	TRBJ2-3	TGCAGCGTTGTGCGAGGGCTGGACACAGATACGCAGTATTTT	CSVVRGLDTDTQYF
.	.	TRBV11-3	TRBJ2-1	TGTGCCAGCAGCCTGGGTCGCAGTGAGCAGTTCTTC	CASSLGRSEQFF
.	.	TRBV11-1	TRBJ1-5	TGTGCCAGCAGCCGGGACCTTAGCGTAAGGCAGCCCCAGCATTTT	CASSRDLSVRQPQHF
.	.	TRBV7-2	TRBJ1-1	TGTGCCAGCAGCTTGTCGTGGAACACTGAAGCTTTCTTT	CASSLSWNTEAFF
.	TRBD1	TRBV27	TRBJ1-2	TGTGCCAGCAGTTTAACCCACCCGGGACAGTCCTATGGCTACACCTTC	CASSLTHPGQSYGYTF
.	TRBD2	TRBV7-9	TRBJ2-5	TGTGCCAGCAGCTTAGCCGGGTGGGTAGCGGGAGAGACCCAGTACTTC	CASSLAGWVAGETQYF
.	.	TRBV7-9	TRBJ2-7	TGTGCCAGCAGCCCCGGCCCGGGCGGACTTTACGAGCAGTACTTC	CASSPGPGGLYEQYF